This section outlines one T cell receptor (beta chain) sequence together with its context. Its specificity is not known. This record belongs to a study of OX40 agonist ivuxolimab in advanced cancers. The CDR3 loop spans 19 amino acids. Per germline, CDR1 LNHDA and CDR2 SQIVND (reference sequence). V gave up 6 bases and J gave up 4 bases; unmatched junction bases: 15. The assay was immunoSEQ multiplex PCR, and TCRdb's table has in-frame clones only and misses some. This table holds over 75,000 clones, 90% to 95% found once. Study-level results: On average, CD8+ T cells had more expanded clones than CD4+.

This TCR was recovered from an adult with an advanced solid tumor such as melanoma, head and neck, liver or kidney cancer. The source was CD4+ or CD8+ T cells sorted from blood, collected in a trial of the OX40 agonist ivuxolimab. This chain joins TRBV19 and TRBJ2-1, with 13 bases fitting TRBD2. The CDR3 reads CASRGTSGVALPPYNEQFF. In nucleotides, the CDR3 is TGTGCCAGTAGGGGGACTAGCGGGGTTGCCCTTCCCCCTTACAATGAGCAGTTCTTC.